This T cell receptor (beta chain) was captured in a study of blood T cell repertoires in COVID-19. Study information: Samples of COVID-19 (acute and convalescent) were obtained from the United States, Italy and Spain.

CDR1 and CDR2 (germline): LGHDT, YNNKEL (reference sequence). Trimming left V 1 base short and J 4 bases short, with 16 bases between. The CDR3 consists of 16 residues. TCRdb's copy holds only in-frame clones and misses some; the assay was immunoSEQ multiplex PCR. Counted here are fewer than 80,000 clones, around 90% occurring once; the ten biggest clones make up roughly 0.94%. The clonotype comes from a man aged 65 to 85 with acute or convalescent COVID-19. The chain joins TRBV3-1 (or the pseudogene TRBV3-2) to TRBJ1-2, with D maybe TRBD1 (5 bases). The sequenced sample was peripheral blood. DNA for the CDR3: TGTGCCAGCAGCCAAGCCCCTGGGGCCGGAAGCTATGGCTACACCTTC. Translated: CASSQAPGAGSYGYTF.